Listed below are T cell receptor beta chains from one sample, sequenced in a study of cytotoxic CD8 clonotypes in ibrutinib-treated CLL. Sequenced by immunoSEQ multiplex PCR; TCRdb stores in-frame clones only, minus some. The table records around 150,000 clones, around 84% of them present only once. The source material was PBMCs, sampled after 36 months of ibrutinib treatment. These receptors were obtained from a human donor with chronic lymphocytic leukemia. The CDR3 runs from the conserved cysteine through the conserved F or W. The D gene is left open where the match is weak. Size is omitted from some rows. Given values are once, few, many or a class for expanded clones.

J: TRBJ2-1; size: .; D: .; V: TRBV6-4; CDR3: CASTPRREGVDEQFF; DNA: TGTGCCAGCACCCCACGTCGGGAAGGGGTGGATGAGCAGTTCTTC
J: TRBJ1-5; size: .; D: .; V: TRBV7-8; CDR3: CASSQAARGVNQPQHF; DNA: TGTGCCAGCAGCCAGGCGGCCAGGGGAGTCAATCAGCCCCAGCATTTT
J: TRBJ1-2; size: .; D: .; V: TRBV5-1; CDR3: CASSLGGAGYGYTF; DNA: TGCGCCAGCAGCTTGGGGGGCGCGGGCTATGGCTACACCTTC
J: TRBJ2-2; size: .; D: TRBD1; V: TRBV6-1; CDR3: CASYKGGQDTGELFF; DNA: TGTGCCTCCTACAAGGGGGGACAGGACACCGGGGAGCTGTTTTTT
J: TRBJ2-3; size: .; D: .; V: TRBV11-2; CDR3: CASSPVGAGDTQYF; DNA: TGTGCCAGCAGCCCCGTGGGGGCGGGAGATACGCAGTATTTT
J: TRBJ1-1; size: .; D: .; V: TRBV5-1; CDR3: CASSSDSGAFF; DNA: TGCGCCAGCAGCTCCGACAGTGGAGCTTTCTTT
J: TRBJ1-5; size: .; D: .; V: TRBV27; CDR3: CASSPRWGYNQPQHF; DNA: TGTGCCAGCAGTCCTCGATGGGGGTACAATCAGCCCCAGCATTTT
J: TRBJ2-7; size: .; D: .; V: TRBV9; CDR3: CASSVGQTSYEQYF; DNA: TGTGCCAGCAGCGTAGGACAGACCTCCTACGAGCAGTACTTC
J: TRBJ2-1; size: .; D: TRBD2; V: TRBV6-1; CDR3: CAIRLANEQFF; DNA: TGTGCCATTCGACTAGCTAATGAGCAGTTCTTC
J: TRBJ2-5; size: .; D: .; V: TRBV29-1; CDR3: CSVRRAPEETQYF; DNA: TGCAGCGTTCGGCGGGCGCCTGAGGAGACCCAGTACTTC
J: TRBJ2-5; size: .; D: .; V: TRBV18; CDR3: CASSPEGETQYF; DNA: TGTGCCAGCTCACCGGAGGGAGAGACCCAGTACTTC
J: TRBJ1-3; size: .; D: .; V: TRBV6-6; CDR3: CASSLPEPGNTIYF; DNA: TGTGCCAGCAGTTTACCTGAGCCAGGAAACACCATATATTTT
J: TRBJ2-5; size: .; D: TRBD2; V: TRBV5-5; CDR3: CASSLVASGRARETQYF; DNA: TGTGCCAGCAGCTTGGTGGCTAGCGGGAGGGCCCGGGAGACCCAGTACTTC
J: TRBJ1-2; size: once; D: .; V: TRBV9; CDR3: CASSVDENYGYTF; DNA: TGTGCCAGCAGCGTAGATGAAAACTATGGCTACACCTTC
J: TRBJ1-3; size: .; D: TRBD1; V: TRBV10-3; CDR3: CAISGTGGNTIYF; DNA: TGTGCCATCAGCGGGACAGGAGGAAACACCATATATTTT
J: TRBJ1-1; size: .; D: .; V: TRBV9; CDR3: CASSVHRGPKWGEAFF; DNA: TGTGCCAGCAGCGTACATAGGGGACCCAAGTGGGGAGAAGCTTTCTTT
J: TRBJ2-3; size: .; D: .; V: TRBV10-3; CDR3: CAISGIGGVGGTDTQYF; DNA: TGTGCCATCAGTGGAATTGGCGGAGTGGGGGGCACAGATACGCAGTATTTT
J: TRBJ2-1; size: .; D: .; V: TRBV4-1; CDR3: CASSHLTIPYNEQFF; DNA: TGCGCCAGCAGCCACCTTACAATCCCTTACAATGAGCAGTTCTTC
J: TRBJ1-6; size: .; D: .; V: TRBV5-1; CDR3: CASSLGTRGSPLHF; DNA: TGCGCCAGCAGCTTGGGGACCAGGGGTTCACCCCTCCACTTT
J: TRBJ1-1; size: .; D: .; V: TRBV7-2; CDR3: CASSFYIGRDEAFF; DNA: TGTGCCAGCAGCTTTTACATAGGCAGGGACGAAGCTTTCTTT
J: TRBJ2-7; size: .; D: .; V: TRBV18; CDR3: CASSPPGGTVFHEQYF; DNA: TGTGCCAGCTCACCACCCGGGGGAACGGTTTTCCACGAGCAGTACTTC
J: TRBJ1-2; size: .; D: .; V: TRBV11-2; CDR3: CASSFQISHRPSGYTF; DNA: TGTGCCAGCAGCTTTCAGATATCGCACAGACCTTCCGGCTACACCTTC
J: TRBJ2-7; size: .; D: .; V: TRBV6-5; CDR3: CASSRTGNSYEQYF; DNA: TGTGCCAGCAGCCGGACTGGAAACTCCTACGAGCAGTACTTC
J: TRBJ1-6; size: .; D: .; V: TRBV5-1; CDR3: CASSLAGDSPLHF; DNA: TGCGCCAGCAGCTTGGCCGGGGATTCACCCCTCCACTTT
J: TRBJ1-3; size: .; D: .; V: TRBV7-9; CDR3: CASSSNTGFSGNTIYF; DNA: TGTGCCAGCAGCAGCAATACAGGGTTCTCTGGAAACACCATATATTTT
J: TRBJ1-1; size: .; D: .; V: TRBV5-4; CDR3: CASSLVRELSWGTEAFF; DNA: TGTGCCAGCAGCTTGGTCCGGGAGTTGAGCTGGGGCACTGAAGCTTTCTTT
J: TRBJ1-1; size: .; D: .; V: TRBV6-6; CDR3: CASSPTVMNTEAFF; DNA: TGTGCCAGCAGTCCGACAGTAATGAACACTGAAGCTTTCTTT
J: TRBJ2-7; size: .; D: .; V: TRBV7-8; CDR3: CASSPPAWSDEQYF; DNA: TGTGCCAGCAGCCCCCCGGCCTGGTCCGACGAGCAGTACTTC
J: TRBJ1-4; size: .; D: .; V: TRBV10-3; CDR3: CAISGDTGEKLFF; DNA: TGTGCCATCAGTGGGGACACGGGTGAAAAACTGTTTTTT
J: TRBJ2-1; size: once; D: .; V: TRBV7-9; CDR3: CASSFLGADEQFF; DNA: TGTGCCAGCAGCTTCCTCGGGGCGGACGAGCAGTTCTTC
J: TRBJ2-3; size: once; D: .; V: TRBV7-2; CDR3: CASSRGYPTDTQYF; DNA: TGTGCCAGCAGCCGCGGGTACCCCACAGATACGCAGTATTTT
J: TRBJ2-7; size: .; D: .; V: TRBV5-1; CDR3: CASSLGGRNYEQYF; DNA: TGCGCCAGCAGCTTGGGCGGCAGAAACTACGAGCAGTACTTC
J: TRBJ1-1; size: .; D: TRBD1; V: TRBV11-2; CDR3: CASGNRDRNTEAFF; DNA: TGTGCCAGCGGTAACCGGGACAGAAACACTGAAGCTTTCTTT
J: TRBJ2-1; size: .; D: .; V: TRBV7-8; CDR3: CASSLVGGLNEQFF; DNA: TGTGCCAGCAGCTTAGTTGGGGGGCTCAATGAGCAGTTCTTC
J: TRBJ2-5; size: once; D: TRBD1; V: TRBV2; CDR3: CASRPEQGAVTQYF; DNA: TGTGCCAGCAGACCCGAACAGGGGGCGGTGACCCAGTACTTC
J: TRBJ1-5; size: .; D: .; V: TRBV19; CDR3: CASNLGAESQPQHF; DNA: TGTGCCAGTAATCTGGGGGCCGAATCTCAGCCCCAGCATTTT
J: TRBJ2-1; size: many; D: .; V: TRBV2; CDR3: CASSYGDTYYNEQFF; DNA: TGTGCCAGCAGCTATGGGGACACCTACTACAATGAGCAGTTCTTC
J: TRBJ1-6; size: few; D: .; V: TRBV15; CDR3: CATSRQSYNSPLHF; DNA: TGTGCCACCAGCAGACAGTCCTATAATTCACCCCTCCACTTT
J: TRBJ1-1; size: .; D: .; V: TRBV28; CDR3: CASSFEGRHTEAFF; DNA: TGTGCCAGCAGTTTTGAGGGCCGCCACACTGAAGCTTTCTTT
J: TRBJ2-3; size: .; D: TRBD2; V: TRBV28; CDR3: CASSLRTSGDADTQYF; DNA: TGTGCCAGCAGTCTCCGGACTAGCGGGGACGCGGATACGCAGTATTTT
J: TRBJ1-4; size: .; D: TRBD1; V: TRBV27; CDR3: CASSLGQGANEKLFF; DNA: TGTGCCAGCAGTCTTGGACAGGGCGCTAATGAAAAACTGTTTTTT
J: TRBJ2-1; size: once; D: .; V: TRBV30; CDR3: CARGWGAEQFF; DNA: TGTGCCCGGGGTTGGGGGGCGGAGCAGTTCTTC
J: TRBJ2-7; size: .; D: TRBD2; V: TRBV4-2; CDR3: CASSQTGGFYEQYF; DNA: TGTGCCAGCAGCCAGACGGGGGGATTCTACGAGCAGTACTTC
J: TRBJ1-4; size: .; D: .; V: TRBV2; CDR3: CASSQGTTEKLFF; DNA: TGTGCCAGCAGTCAGGGTACTACTGAAAAACTGTTTTTT
J: TRBJ2-7; size: .; D: TRBD1; V: TRBV18; CDR3: CASSPGTGSSYEQYF; DNA: TGTGCCAGCTCACCAGGGACAGGGTCCTCCTACGAGCAGTACTTC
J: TRBJ1-2; size: .; D: .; V: TRBV9; CDR3: CASSAQDSPRVSGYTF; DNA: TGTGCCAGCAGCGCCCAAGATAGCCCCCGGGTAAGCGGCTACACCTTC